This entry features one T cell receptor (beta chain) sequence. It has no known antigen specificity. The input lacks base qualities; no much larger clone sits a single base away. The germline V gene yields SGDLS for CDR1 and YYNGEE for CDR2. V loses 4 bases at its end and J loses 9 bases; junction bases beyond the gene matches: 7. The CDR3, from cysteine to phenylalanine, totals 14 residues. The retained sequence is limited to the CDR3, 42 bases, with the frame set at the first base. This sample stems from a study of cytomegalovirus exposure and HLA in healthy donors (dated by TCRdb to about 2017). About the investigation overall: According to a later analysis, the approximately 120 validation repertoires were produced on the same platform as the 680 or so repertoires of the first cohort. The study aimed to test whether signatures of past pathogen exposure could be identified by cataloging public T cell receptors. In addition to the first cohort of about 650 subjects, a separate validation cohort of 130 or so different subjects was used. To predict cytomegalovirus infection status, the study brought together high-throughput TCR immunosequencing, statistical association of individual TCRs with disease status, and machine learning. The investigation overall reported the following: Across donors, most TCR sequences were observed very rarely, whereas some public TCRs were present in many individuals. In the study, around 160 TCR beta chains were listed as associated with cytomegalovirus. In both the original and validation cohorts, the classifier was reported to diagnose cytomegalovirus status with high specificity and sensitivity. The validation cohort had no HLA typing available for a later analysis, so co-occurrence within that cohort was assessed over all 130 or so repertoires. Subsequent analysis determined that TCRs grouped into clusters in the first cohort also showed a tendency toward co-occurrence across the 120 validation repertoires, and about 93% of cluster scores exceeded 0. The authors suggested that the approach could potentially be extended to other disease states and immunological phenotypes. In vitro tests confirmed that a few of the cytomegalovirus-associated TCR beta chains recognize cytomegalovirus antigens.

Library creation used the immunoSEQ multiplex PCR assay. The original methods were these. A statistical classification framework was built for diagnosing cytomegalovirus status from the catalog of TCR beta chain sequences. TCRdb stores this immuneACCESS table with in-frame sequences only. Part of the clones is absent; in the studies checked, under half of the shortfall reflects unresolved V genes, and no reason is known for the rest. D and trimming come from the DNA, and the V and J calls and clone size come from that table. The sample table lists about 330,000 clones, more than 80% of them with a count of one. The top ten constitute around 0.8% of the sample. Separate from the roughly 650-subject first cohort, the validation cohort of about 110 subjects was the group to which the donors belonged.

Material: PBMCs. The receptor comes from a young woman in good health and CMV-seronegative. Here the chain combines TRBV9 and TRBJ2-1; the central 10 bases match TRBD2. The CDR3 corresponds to CASSLGLAEGEQFF. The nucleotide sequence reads TGTGCCAGCAGCCTAGGACTAGCGGAGGGTGAGCAGTTCTTC.